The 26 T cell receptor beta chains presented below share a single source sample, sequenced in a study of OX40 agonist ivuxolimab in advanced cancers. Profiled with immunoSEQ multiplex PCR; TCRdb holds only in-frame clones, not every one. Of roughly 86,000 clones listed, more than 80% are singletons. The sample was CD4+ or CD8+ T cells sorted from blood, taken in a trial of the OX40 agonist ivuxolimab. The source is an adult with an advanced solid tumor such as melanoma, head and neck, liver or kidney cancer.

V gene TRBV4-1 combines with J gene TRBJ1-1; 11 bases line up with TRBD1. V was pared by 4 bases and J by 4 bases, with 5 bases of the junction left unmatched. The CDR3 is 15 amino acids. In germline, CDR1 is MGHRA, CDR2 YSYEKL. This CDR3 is CASSPGTGGSTEAFF. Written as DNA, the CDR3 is TGCGCCAGCAGCCCCGGGACAGGGGGAAGCACTGAAGCTTTCTTT.

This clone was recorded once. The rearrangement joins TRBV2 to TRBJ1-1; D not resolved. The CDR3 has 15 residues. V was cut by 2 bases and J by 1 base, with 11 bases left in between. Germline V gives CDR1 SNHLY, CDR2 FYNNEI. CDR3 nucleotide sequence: TGTGCCAGCAGTGAATTTGTGGTCTGGAACACTGAAGCTTTCTTT. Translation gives CASSEFVVWNTEAFF.

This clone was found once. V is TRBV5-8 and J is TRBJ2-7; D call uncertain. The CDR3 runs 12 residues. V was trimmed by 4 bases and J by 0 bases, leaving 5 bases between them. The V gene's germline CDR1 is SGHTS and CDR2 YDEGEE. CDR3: CASSTNSYEQYF. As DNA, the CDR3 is TGTGCCAGCAGCACCAACTCCTACGAGCAGTACTTC.

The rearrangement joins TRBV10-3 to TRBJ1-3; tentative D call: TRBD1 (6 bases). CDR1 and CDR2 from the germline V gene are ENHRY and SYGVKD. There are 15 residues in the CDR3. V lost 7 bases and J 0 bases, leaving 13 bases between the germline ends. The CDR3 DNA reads TGTGCCATCAAATGGGACAAAACCTCTGGAAACACCATATATTTT. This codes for CAIKWDKTSGNTIYF.

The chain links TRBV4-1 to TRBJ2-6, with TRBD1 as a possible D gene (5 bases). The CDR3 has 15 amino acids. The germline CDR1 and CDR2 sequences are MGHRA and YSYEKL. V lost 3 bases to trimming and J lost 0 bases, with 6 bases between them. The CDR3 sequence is CASSHQGSGANVLTF. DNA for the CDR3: TGCGCCAGCAGCCATCAGGGCTCTGGGGCCAACGTCCTGACTTTC.

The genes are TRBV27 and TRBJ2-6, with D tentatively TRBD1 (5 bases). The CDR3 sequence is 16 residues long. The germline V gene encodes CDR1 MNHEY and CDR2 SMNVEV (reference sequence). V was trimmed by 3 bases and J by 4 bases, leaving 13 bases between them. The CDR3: CASSFTGLEGANVLTF. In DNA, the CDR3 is TGTGCCAGCAGTTTTACAGGCCTAGAGGGGGCCAACGTCCTGACTTTC.

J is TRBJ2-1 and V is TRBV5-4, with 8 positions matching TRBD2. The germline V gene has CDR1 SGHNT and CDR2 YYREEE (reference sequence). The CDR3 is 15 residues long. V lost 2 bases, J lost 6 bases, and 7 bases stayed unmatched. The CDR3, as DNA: TGTGCCAGCAGCTTTCGAGCGGGAGTCGGCAATGAGCAGTTCTTC. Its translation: CASSFRAGVGNEQFF. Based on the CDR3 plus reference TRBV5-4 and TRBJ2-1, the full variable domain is ETGVTQSPTHLIKTRGQQVTLRCSSQSGHNTVSWYQQALGQGPQFIFQYYREEENGRGNFPPRFSGLQFPNYSSELNVNALELDDSALYLCASSFRAGVGNEQFFGPGTRLTVL.

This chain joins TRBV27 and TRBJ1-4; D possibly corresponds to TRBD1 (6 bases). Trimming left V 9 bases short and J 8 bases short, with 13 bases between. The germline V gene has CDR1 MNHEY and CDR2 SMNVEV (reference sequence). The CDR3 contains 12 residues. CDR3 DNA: TGTGCCAGTTCCGCTGGGGGCGAAAAACTGTTTTTT. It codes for CASSAGGEKLFF.

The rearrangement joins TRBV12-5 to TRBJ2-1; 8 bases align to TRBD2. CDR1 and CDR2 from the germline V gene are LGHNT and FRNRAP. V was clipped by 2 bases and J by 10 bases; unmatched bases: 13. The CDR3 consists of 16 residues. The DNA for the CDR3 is TGTGCTAGTGGTTTGACCTCTTTTCGGGAGGGCCTCGAGCAGTTCTTC. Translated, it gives CASGLTSFREGLEQFF.

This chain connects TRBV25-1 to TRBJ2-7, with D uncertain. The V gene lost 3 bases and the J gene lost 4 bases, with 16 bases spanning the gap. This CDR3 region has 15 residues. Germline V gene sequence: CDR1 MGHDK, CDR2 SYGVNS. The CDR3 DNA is TGTGCCAGCAGTGATTTGAGGCTAGGCGTTTACGAGCAGTACTTC. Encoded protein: CASSDLRLGVYEQYF.

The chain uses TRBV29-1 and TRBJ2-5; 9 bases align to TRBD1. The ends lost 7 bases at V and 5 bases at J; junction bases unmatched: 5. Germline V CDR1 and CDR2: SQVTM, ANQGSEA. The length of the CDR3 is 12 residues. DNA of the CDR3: TGCAGCGCCCGGACAGGGGATGAGACCCAGTACTTC. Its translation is CSARTGDETQYF.

CDR3 loop: CASSGTYTNEKLFF. The CDR3 coding sequence is TGCGCCAGCTCCGGGACTTATACTAATGAAAAACTGTTTTTT. The chain joins TRBV4-1 to TRBJ1-4; D is perhaps TRBD1 (5 bases). The germline CDR1 and CDR2 sequences are MGHRA and YSYEKL. Trimming cost V 8 bases and J 2 bases, with 12 bases left between them. This CDR3 has 14 amino acids.

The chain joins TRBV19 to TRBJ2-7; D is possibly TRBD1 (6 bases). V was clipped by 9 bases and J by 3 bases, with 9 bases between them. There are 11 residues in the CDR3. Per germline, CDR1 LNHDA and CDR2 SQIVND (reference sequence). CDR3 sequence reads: CASRDNYEQYF. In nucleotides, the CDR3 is TGTGCCAGCCGGGACAACTACGAGCAGTACTTC.

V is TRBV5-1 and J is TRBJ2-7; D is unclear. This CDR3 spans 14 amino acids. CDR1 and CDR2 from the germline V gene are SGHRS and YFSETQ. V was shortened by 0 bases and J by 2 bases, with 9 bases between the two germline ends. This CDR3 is CASSLDGRPYEQYF. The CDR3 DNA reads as TGCGCCAGCAGCTTGGATGGAAGGCCCTACGAGCAGTACTTC.

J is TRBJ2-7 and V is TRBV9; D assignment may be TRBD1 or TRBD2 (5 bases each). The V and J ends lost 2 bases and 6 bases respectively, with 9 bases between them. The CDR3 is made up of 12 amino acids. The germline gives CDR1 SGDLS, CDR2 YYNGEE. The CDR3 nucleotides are TGTGCCAGCAGCGTGAATGGGGGCGAGCAGTACTTC. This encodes CASSVNGGEQYF.

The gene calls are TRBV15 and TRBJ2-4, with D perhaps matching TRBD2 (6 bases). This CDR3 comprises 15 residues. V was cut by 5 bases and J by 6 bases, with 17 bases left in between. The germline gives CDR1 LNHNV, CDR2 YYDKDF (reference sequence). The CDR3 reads CATSLPGVGRNIQYF. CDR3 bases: TGTGCCACCAGCCTCCCGGGGGTCGGGAGAAACATTCAGTACTTC.

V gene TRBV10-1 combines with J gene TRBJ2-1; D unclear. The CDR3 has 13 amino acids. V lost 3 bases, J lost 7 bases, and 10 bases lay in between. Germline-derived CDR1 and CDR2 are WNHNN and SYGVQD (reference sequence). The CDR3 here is CASSDSFWNEQFF. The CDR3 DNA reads TGCGCCAGCAGTGATAGTTTTTGGAATGAGCAGTTCTTC.

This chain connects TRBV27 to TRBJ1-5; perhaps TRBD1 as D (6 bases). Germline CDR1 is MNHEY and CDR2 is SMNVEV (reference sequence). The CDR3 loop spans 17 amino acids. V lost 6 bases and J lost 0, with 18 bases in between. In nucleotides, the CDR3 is TGTGCCAGCAGACCGGGGGCCCCTCATATTAGCAATCAGCCCCAGCATTTT. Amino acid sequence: CASRPGAPHISNQPQHF.

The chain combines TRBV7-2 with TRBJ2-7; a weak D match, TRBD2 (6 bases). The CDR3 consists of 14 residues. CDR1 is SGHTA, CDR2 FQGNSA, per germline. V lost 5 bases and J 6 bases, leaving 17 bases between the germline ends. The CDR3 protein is CASSQEGRGSEQYF. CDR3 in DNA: TGTGCCAGCAGCCAAGAAGGGCGGGGTTCCGAGCAGTACTTC.

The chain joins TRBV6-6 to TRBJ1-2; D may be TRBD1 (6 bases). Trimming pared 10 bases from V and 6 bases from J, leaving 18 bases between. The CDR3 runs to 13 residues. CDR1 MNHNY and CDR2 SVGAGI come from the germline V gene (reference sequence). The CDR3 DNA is TGTGCCACCCGAAAACCCAGACAGGATGGCTACACCTTC. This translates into CATRKPRQDGYTF.

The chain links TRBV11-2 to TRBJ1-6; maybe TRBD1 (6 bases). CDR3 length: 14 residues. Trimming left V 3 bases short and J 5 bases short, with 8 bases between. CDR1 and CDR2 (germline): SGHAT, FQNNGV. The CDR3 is CASSFRTDNSPLHF. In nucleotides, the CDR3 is TGTGCCAGCAGCTTTAGGACAGATAATTCACCCCTCCACTTT.

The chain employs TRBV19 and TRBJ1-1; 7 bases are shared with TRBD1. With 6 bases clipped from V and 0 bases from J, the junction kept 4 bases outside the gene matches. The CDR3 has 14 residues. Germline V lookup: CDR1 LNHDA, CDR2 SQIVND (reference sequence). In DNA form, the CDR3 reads TGTGCCAGTAGCCTAACAGGGGTGAACACTGAAGCTTTCTTT. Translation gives CASSLTGVNTEAFF.

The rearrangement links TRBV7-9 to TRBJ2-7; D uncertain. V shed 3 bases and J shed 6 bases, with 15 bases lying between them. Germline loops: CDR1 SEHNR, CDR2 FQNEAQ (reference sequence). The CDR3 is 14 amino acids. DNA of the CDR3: TGTGCCAGCAGCTTGGGAATTCAATATGCCGAGCAGTACTTC. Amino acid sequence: CASSLGIQYAEQYF.

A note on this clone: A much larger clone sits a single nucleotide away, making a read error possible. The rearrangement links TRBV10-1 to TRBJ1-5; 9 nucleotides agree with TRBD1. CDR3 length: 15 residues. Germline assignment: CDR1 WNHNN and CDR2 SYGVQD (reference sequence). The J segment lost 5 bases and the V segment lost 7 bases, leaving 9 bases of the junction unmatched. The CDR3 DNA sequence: TGCGCCAGCAATCAAGGACAGGGGAACGATCAGCCCCAGCATTTT. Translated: CASNQGQGNDQPQHF.

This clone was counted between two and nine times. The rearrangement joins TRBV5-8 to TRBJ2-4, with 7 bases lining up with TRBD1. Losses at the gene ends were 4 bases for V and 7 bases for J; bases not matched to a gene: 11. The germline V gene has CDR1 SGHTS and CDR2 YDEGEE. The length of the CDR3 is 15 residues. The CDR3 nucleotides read TGTGCCAGCAGCCGATTTGACAGGGCCAGGAACATTCAGTACTTC. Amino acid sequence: CASSRFDRARNIQYF. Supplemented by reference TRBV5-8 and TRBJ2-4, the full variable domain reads EAGVTQSPTHLIKTRGQQATLRCSPISGHTSVYWYQQALGLGLQFLLWYDEGEERNRGNFPPRFSGRQFPNYSSELNVNALELEDSALYLCASSRFDRARNIQYFGAGTRLSVL.

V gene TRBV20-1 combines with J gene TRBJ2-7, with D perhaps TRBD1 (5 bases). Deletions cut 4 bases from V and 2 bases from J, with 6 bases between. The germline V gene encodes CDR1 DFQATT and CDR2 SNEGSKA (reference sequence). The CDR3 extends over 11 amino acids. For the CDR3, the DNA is TGCAGTGCTAAGGACACCTACGAGCAGTACTTC. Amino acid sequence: CSAKDTYEQYF.